This is a list of T cell receptor beta chains from one sample in a study of blood T cell repertoires in COVID-19. Profiled with immunoSEQ multiplex PCR; TCRdb holds only in-frame clones, not every one. The sample has under 250,000 clones, around 81% seen once; the top ten hold about 2.3%. What was sequenced was peripheral blood. These receptors were collected from a woman aged 55-70 years with acute or convalescent COVID-19. Each CDR3 is given with its conserved first and last residue. The order of the fields is D gene, V gene, clone size, J gene, CDR3 DNA, CDR3 protein. D genes are given only for firm matches. Some rows mark clone size as missing; the rest say once, few, many or name a class of expanded clone.

>NA|TRBV5-6|few|TRBJ1-2
TGTGCCAGCAGCCCGCGACATATAGCTAACTATGGCTACACCTTC
CASSPRHIANYGYTF
>NA|TRBV4-1|few|TRBJ2-7
TGCGCCAGCAGCCAGTCAAATGGCGCGGGGTTTTACTTC
CASSQSNGAGFYF
>NA|TRBV3-1/TRBV3-2|NA|TRBJ2-3
TGTGCCAGCAGCCGACGTCGCGGGGCCGGCACAGATACGCAGTATTTT
CASSRRRGAGTDTQYF
>TRBD2|TRBV7-2|NA|TRBJ2-3
TGTGCCAGCAGCCGGACTAGCGGGGGGGGCCTGGCAGATACGCAGTATTTT
CASSRTSGGGLADTQYF
>TRBD2|TRBV3-1/TRBV3-2|NA|TRBJ2-1
TGTGCCAGCAGCCAAGGGAGGCTAGCGGGGGCGCGGGAGCAGTTCTTC
CASSQGRLAGAREQFF
>NA|TRBV6-5|NA|TRBJ1-6
TGTGCCAGCAGTTACTCGATCGCAGGGCGGAATTCACCCCTCCACTTT
CASSYSIAGRNSPLHF
>NA|TRBV29-1|NA|TRBJ1-2
TGCAGCGTTGAAGAAGTAGGGGCCTCTGGCTACACCTTC
CSVEEVGASGYTF
>NA|TRBV2|NA|TRBJ1-6
TGTGCCAGCAGTGCCCGGGACACTCTTTCACCCCTCCACTTT
CASSARDTLSPLHF
>NA|TRBV30|NA|TRBJ2-7
TGTGCCTGGAGTCAGGGGGGTAGCTCCTACGAGCAGTACTTC
CAWSQGGSSYEQYF
>TRBD1|TRBV28|NA|TRBJ2-5
TGTGCCAGCAGTGCCTGGACAGGGGGGGTGAAGACCCAGTACTTC
CASSAWTGGVKTQYF
>TRBD1|TRBV4-1|NA|TRBJ1-1
TGCGCCAGCAGCCAAGATGGACAGGGAATGTTTACTGAAGCTTTCTTT
CASSQDGQGMFTEAFF
>TRBD2|TRBV4-3|NA|TRBJ2-2
TGCGCCAGCAGCCCTATGGCGGGGGGGAGCGGGGAGCTGTTTTTT
CASSPMAGGSGELFF
>NA|TRBV7-8|NA|TRBJ2-4
TGTGCCAGCAGCTTCGCTGGGCAGGCCAAAAACATTCAGTACTTC
CASSFAGQAKNIQYF
>TRBD2|TRBV7-7|NA|TRBJ2-7
TGTGCCAGCAGCTTAGGTACAGCGGGGTACTACGAGCAGTACTTC
CASSLGTAGYYEQYF
>TRBD2|TRBV28|NA|TRBJ2-2
TGTGCCGTTAGCGGGGGGAACACCGGGGAGCTGTTTTTT
CAVSGGNTGELFF
>TRBD1|TRBV18|NA|TRBJ1-1
TGTGCCAGCTCACGACAGGGTATGAACACTGAAGCTTTCTTT
CASSRQGMNTEAFF
>NA|TRBV18|NA|TRBJ1-1
TGTGCCAGCTCACCACGCAGGGTGAACACTGAAGCTTTCTTT
CASSPRRVNTEAFF
>TRBD1|TRBV5-1|NA|TRBJ1-6
TGCGCCAGCAGCTTGAATCCCCGGGGGACAGGGGTTAGTAATTCACCCCTCCACTTT
CASSLNPRGTGVSNSPLHF
>NA|TRBV9|NA|TRBJ1-3
TGTGCCAGCAGCTCGGGGGGCGGCACTACCTCTGGAAACACCATATATTTT
CASSSGGGTTSGNTIYF
>NA|TRBV6-1|NA|TRBJ1-2
TGTGCCAGCAGTGAATCCACGCTCGGGGGCTATGGCTACACCTTC
CASSESTLGGYGYTF
>NA|TRBV7-2|NA|TRBJ1-2
TGTGCCAGCAGCCGGACAGACAAGAACTATGGCTACACCTTC
CASSRTDKNYGYTF
>NA|TRBV6-7|NA|TRBJ1-2
TGTGCCAGCAGTTACGGCACGGTATTCAGGAACAATGGCTACACCTTC
CASSYGTVFRNNGYTF
>TRBD1|TRBV7-3|NA|TRBJ2-7
TGTGCCAGCAGCTTAACAGGGGGCGCCGAGCAGTACTTC
CASSLTGGAEQYF
>NA|TRBV10-3|NA|TRBJ1-5
TGTGCCATCAGTGGGAGTAGCAATCAGCCCCAGCATTTT
CAISGSSNQPQHF
>TRBD2|TRBV7-9|NA|TRBJ2-5
TGTGCCAGCAGCCGGACTAGTTTCGAGACCCAGTACTTC
CASSRTSFETQYF
>NA|TRBV5-5|NA|TRBJ1-4
TGTGCCAGCAGCAACGGACACCCGGCAACTAATGAAAAACTGTTTTTT
CASSNGHPATNEKLFF
>TRBD1|TRBV4-3|NA|TRBJ2-7
TGCGCCAGCAGCGTACAACAGGGGGCCCACGAGCAGTACTTC
CASSVQQGAHEQYF
>NA|TRBV30|NA|TRBJ1-1
TGTGCCTGGAGTACAGAGAACACTGAAGCTTTCTTT
CAWSTENTEAFF
>NA|TRBV12-3/TRBV12-4|NA|TRBJ2-7
TGTGCCAGCAGCCGTAACAGGGTTAGCGAGCAGTACTTC
CASSRNRVSEQYF
>NA|TRBV11-2|NA|TRBJ1-6
TGTGCCAGCAGCCCCCAGGGTCTTAATAATTCACCCCTCCACTTT
CASSPQGLNNSPLHF
>NA|TRBV4-1|NA|TRBJ2-6
TGCGCCAGCAGCCAGCGGGGGCTCTCTGGGGCCAACGTCCTGACTTTC
CASSQRGLSGANVLTF
>TRBD1|TRBV30|NA|TRBJ2-7
TGTGCCTGGAGTAAAAACCGGGACAGGGAAAGGTACGAGCAGTACTTC
CAWSKNRDRERYEQYF
>TRBD1|TRBV7-3|NA|TRBJ2-1
TGTGCCAGCAGCCTTCCGGGACAGGGGTACAATGAGCAGTTCTTC
CASSLPGQGYNEQFF